Listed below are T cell receptor beta chains from one sample, sequenced in a study of blood T cell repertoires in COVID-19. Here immunoSEQ multiplex PCR was the method, and the copy in TCRdb shows in-frame clones only, minus some. The repertoire holds some 400,000 clones, with roughly 86% as singletons. The sequencing sample was made of peripheral blood. The receptors were gathered from a human donor in a cohort sampled during active COVID-19. Each CDR3 is given with its conserved first and last residue. Fields, in order: V gene, clone size, D gene, J gene, CDR3 protein, CDR3 DNA. A D gene is named only where the DNA matches it firmly. The listing skips clone size in some rows; elsewhere it reads once, few, many or a size class.

>TRBV4-1|.|TRBD1|TRBJ1-6
CASSQLIRDRGYSSPLHF
TGCGCCAGCAGCCAACTAATCCGGGACAGGGGTTATAGTTCACCCCTCCACTTT
>TRBV5-6|.|.|TRBJ2-5
CASSLLTWETQYF
TGTGCCAGCAGCTTGCTGACATGGGAGACCCAGTACTTC
>TRBV6-6|.|.|TRBJ2-3
CASSYVAGPSTDTQYF
TGTGCCAGCAGTTACGTTGCGGGGCCTAGCACAGATACGCAGTATTTT
>TRBV2|.|.|TRBJ1-5
CASRQGNQPQHF
TGTGCCAGCAGACAGGGCAATCAGCCCCAGCATTTT
>TRBV27|.|.|TRBJ1-2
CASSPTSGVYGYTF
TGTGCCAGCAGTCCAACCTCAGGGGTCTATGGCTACACCTTC
>TRBV4-1|.|.|TRBJ1-2
CASSLNKDRFRGYTF
TGCGCCAGCAGCCTTAACAAAGACAGGTTTAGGGGCTACACCTTC
>TRBV30|.|.|TRBJ1-2
CAWSAGATDGYTF
TGTGCCTGGAGTGCTGGGGCAACCGACGGCTACACCTTC
>TRBV5-5|once|.|TRBJ2-2
CASPVSKIHRTNTGELFF
TGTGCCAGCCCCGTGTCAAAAATTCACAGAACGAACACCGGGGAGCTGTTTTTT
>TRBV5-1|.|TRBD2|TRBJ2-1
CASRPGLAGAYEQFF
TGCGCCAGCAGGCCTGGACTAGCGGGAGCCTATGAGCAGTTCTTC
>TRBV6-6|.|TRBD1|TRBJ2-4
CASSTQGAQENIQYF
TGTGCCAGCAGTACTCAGGGGGCTCAAGAAAACATTCAGTACTTC
>TRBV7-7|.|.|TRBJ2-5
CASSLVGGETQYF
TGTGCTAGCAGCTTAGTCGGTGGAGAGACCCAGTACTTC
>TRBV10-3|.|.|TRBJ2-3
CAISEPGTTSTDTQYF
TGTGCCATCAGTGAGCCCGGGACAACGAGCACAGATACGCAGTATTTT
>TRBV2|.|.|TRBJ1-2
CASREGQGYGYTF
TGTGCCAGCCGGGAGGGGCAGGGGTACGGCTACACCTTC
>TRBV24-1|.|.|TRBJ2-2
CATSDMGLGNTGELFF
TGTGCCACCAGTGATATGGGACTGGGCAACACCGGGGAGCTGTTTTTT
>TRBV27|few|.|TRBJ1-6
CASTAGRSYNSPLHF
TGTGCCAGCACGGCGGGGAGGTCCTATAATTCACCCCTCCACTTT
>TRBV30|once|TRBD1|TRBJ2-5
CAWSSFGHRGLNQETQYF
TGTGCCTGGAGTTCTTTCGGGCACAGGGGGCTTAATCAAGAGACCCAGTACTTC
>TRBV29-1|.|.|TRBJ2-1
CSVGPLAINEQFF
TGCAGCGTTGGCCCACTCGCAATCAATGAGCAGTTCTTC
>TRBV4-1|.|TRBD2|TRBJ2-5
CASSQDGLWLAGLQETQYF
TGCGCCAGCAGCCAAGATGGGTTATGGCTAGCGGGGTTGCAAGAGACCCAGTACTTC
>TRBV7-3|.|TRBD1|TRBJ1-6
CASSQQGRNNSPLHF
TGTGCCAGCAGCCAACAGGGGAGAAATAATTCACCCCTCCACTTT
>TRBV11-3|.|.|TRBJ2-3
CASGGSTDTQYF
TGTGCCAGCGGAGGGTCCACAGATACGCAGTATTTT
>TRBV10-3|.|TRBD1|TRBJ1-1
CAIKTRQGSTEAFF
TGTGCCATCAAGACTAGACAGGGATCCACTGAAGCTTTCTTT
>TRBV7-2|.|TRBD2|TRBJ2-3
CASSSGLADPTDTQYF
TGTGCCAGCAGCTCGGGACTAGCGGACCCCACAGATACGCAGTATTTT
>TRBV29-1|.|.|TRBJ2-3
CSGARTAELMTDTQYF
TGCAGCGGAGCGCGGACAGCCGAACTTATGACAGATACGCAGTATTTT
>TRBV30|.|.|TRBJ1-4
CAWSPRRGLPATNEKLFF
TGTGCCTGGAGTCCCCGGCGAGGGCTTCCTGCAACTAATGAAAAACTGTTTTTT
>TRBV5-6|.|.|TRBJ2-2
CASSLTTGPGELFF
TGTGCCAGCAGCCTAACAACAGGGCCCGGGGAGCTGTTTTTT
>TRBV2|.|.|TRBJ2-7
CASSPRRLVSYEQYF
TGTGCCAGCAGTCCTCGCCGACTAGTCTCCTACGAGCAGTACTTC
>TRBV3-1/TRBV3-2|.|TRBD1|TRBJ2-2
CASSQSFGTGLANTGELFF
TGTGCCAGCAGCCAGAGCTTCGGGACAGGGTTGGCGAACACCGGGGAGCTGTTTTTT
>TRBV3-1/TRBV3-2|.|TRBD2|TRBJ2-5
CASSQPPRASGLQETQYF
TGTGCCAGCAGCCAACCCCCCCGAGCTAGCGGCTTACAAGAGACCCAGTACTTC
>TRBV6-6|.|.|TRBJ1-5
CASSLSLPGHILYSNQPQHF
TGTGCCAGCAGTCTCAGCCTGCCGGGACACATCCTGTATAGCAATCAGCCCCAGCATTTT
>TRBV2|.|TRBD1|TRBJ1-2
CASSVSGGNYGYTF
TGTGCCAGCAGTGTATCAGGGGGCAACTATGGCTACACCTTC
>TRBV18|.|TRBD1|TRBJ2-7
CASSRTLPGQGSHEQYF
TGTGCCAGCTCACGGACCCTCCCGGGACAGGGGTCCCACGAGCAGTACTTC
>TRBV30|once|.|TRBJ1-4
CACSGGEKLFF
TGTGCCTGTTCGGGGGGGGAAAAACTGTTTTTT
>TRBV2|.|.|TRBJ1-6
CASSVHGANTNSPLHF
TGTGCCAGCAGTGTTCATGGGGCAAATACGAATTCACCCCTCCACTTT
>TRBV5-1|few|.|TRBJ1-1
CASSFQGKRDTEAFF
TGCGCCAGCAGCTTCCAGGGTAAAAGGGACACTGAAGCTTTCTTT
>TRBV6-5|.|.|TRBJ2-7
CASSYSSGPLDEQYF
TGTGCCAGCAGTTACTCGAGCGGACCCCTAGACGAGCAGTACTTC
>TRBV9|.|TRBD1|TRBJ1-2
CASSGGQGILNDYGYTF
TGTGCCAGCAGCGGGGGACAGGGGATCTTGAACGACTATGGCTACACCTTC
>TRBV18|.|.|TRBJ1-6
CASSLGQDNSPLHF
TGTGCCAGCTCTCTCGGACAAGACAATTCACCCCTCCACTTT
>TRBV7-3|.|.|TRBJ2-7
CASSPQGGDYEQYF
TGTGCCAGCAGCCCGCAGGGGGGAGACTACGAGCAGTACTTC
>TRBV30|.|.|TRBJ2-3
CAWSVRRVRSTDTQYF
TGTGCCTGGAGTGTAAGGAGGGTAAGGTCCACAGATACGCAGTATTTT
>TRBV6-1|.|.|TRBJ2-3
CASSEVAIGGTREDTQYF
TGTGCCAGCAGTGAAGTTGCTATTGGCGGGACCCGGGAGGATACGCAGTATTTT
>TRBV5-1|once|.|TRBJ2-1
CASSLDGASHNEQFF
TGCGCCAGCAGCTTGGACGGAGCCAGTCACAATGAGCAGTTCTTC
>TRBV11-2|.|TRBD2|TRBJ2-5
CASSSSGGQETQYF
TGTGCCAGCAGCTCAAGCGGGGGCCAAGAGACCCAGTACTTC
>TRBV6-5|.|TRBD2|TRBJ2-7
CASSFGREQYF
TGTGCCAGCAGTTTCGGGAGGGAGCAGTACTTC
>TRBV15|.|TRBD2|TRBJ2-1
CATRLGLNNEQFF
TGTGCCACCAGGCTGGGACTAAACAATGAGCAGTTCTTC
>TRBV27|.|.|TRBJ1-1
CASRPQYGEAFF
TGTGCCAGCAGGCCACAGTACGGTGAAGCTTTCTTT
>TRBV15|.|.|TRBJ1-1
CATSRGSLNTEAFF
TGTGCCACCAGCAGGGGCAGTTTGAACACTGAAGCTTTCTTT
>TRBV2|.|.|TRBJ2-5
CASSESRSDGETQYF
TGTGCCAGCAGTGAAAGTAGGTCCGACGGGGAGACCCAGTACTTC
>TRBV9|.|TRBD2|TRBJ2-1
CASSASGTTYNEQFF
TGTGCCAGCAGCGCGAGCGGGACCACCTACAATGAGCAGTTCTTC